The present entry profiles one TCR beta chain with its context. It has no known antigen specificity. Qualities for individual bases were not recorded, and no much larger clone is one base off. These data come from a study of T cells generated in artificial thymic organoids (dated by TCRdb to 2015 to 2018). Regarding the complete study: TCR alpha and beta CDR3 repertoires of in vitro artificial thymic organoid-derived CD8 single positive T cells were compared with thymic and peripheral blood naive CD8 T cells. The repertoire sequencing data shown were described as representative of three independent experiments. Here is what the overall study found, with its caveats: Physiological TCR clonotype diversity, comparable to that of thymic and blood naive CD8 T cells, was observed in organoid-derived CD8 single positive T cells.

Healthy adult donors provided the non-mobilized peripheral blood. Enrichment of primary CD8+ T cells was done with magnetic beads from the Miltenyi CD8+ T cell Isolation Kit. Blood naive CD8 T cells were FACS sorted as CD3+TCRalphabeta+CD8+CD45RO-CCR7+ before RNA extraction. For each sample, total RNA was purified from around 40,000 to 200,000 sorted cells using the RNeasy Micro kit, and RNA quality was checked on an Agilent RNA 6000 Nano chip. Looking up the germline V gene yields CDR1 LGHNA and CDR2 YSLEER. V is pared back by 1 base and J by 3 bases, with 10 bases lying between the germline termini. The CDR3 runs 14 amino acids, cysteine and phenylalanine included. Only CDR3 DNA remains: 42 bases, in frame from the first base. Separate semi-nested PCR amplifications were run for the TCRalpha and TCRbeta libraries, using Advantage 2 and reverse primers located in the TRAC or TRBC constant regions. The amount of total RNA going into first-strand cDNA synthesis ranged between roughly 3 and 500 ng. The TCR cDNA libraries were generated by 5'-RACE using the SMARTer PCR cDNA Synthesis kit, with a poly-dT primer driving first-strand synthesis. The semi-nested reverse primers in the constant regions carried 5-nucleotide sample-specific barcodes, and the PCR products were cleaned up with the Zymo DNA Clean and Concentrator-5 kit. Up to ten barcoded samples were pooled, ligated to Illumina adaptors and sequenced on an Illumina MiSeq as 2 x 150 bp paired-end reads. The authors' analysis ran thus. Demultiplexed reads were aligned using BLAT against a custom library containing all human TRAV, TRAJ, TRBV, TRBD and TRBJ combinations from IMGT. The best BLAT hits were picked using pslCDnaFilter (-maxAligns=1, -ignoreIntrons), and custom Perl scripts were used to calculate clonotype frequencies. In-frame beta chains were kept once TCRdb had trimmed the public reads at Q25 with fastp and called clones with MiXCR. CDR3 protein sequences are deduplicated, and each keeps its most common genes and DNA. For this entry, the V and J calls and clone size follow TCRdb and not the study's own pipeline. The sample table holds 5,000 to 7,000 distinct CDR3 sequences, of which approximately 30% were seen once. Approximately 2.4% of the sample is taken by the ten largest.

The specimen was naive CD8+ T cells from blood. In the paper's terms, the cell subset or site label means: CD3+TCRalphabeta+CD8SP T cells; for blood, CD45RO-CCR7+ naive CD8+ T cells. The clonotype was recovered from a human donor who gave cord blood stem cells for thymic organoid culture, a cardiac surgery patient who gave postnatal thymus, or a blood donor (not recorded which). The rearranged segments are TRBV4-3 and TRBJ2-7; TRBD2 might be the D gene, on 5 matching bases. The CDR3 corresponds to CASSQGRAGYEQYF. The nucleotide sequence reads TGCGCCAGCAGCCAAGGGCGCGCGGGCTACGAGCAGTACTTC.